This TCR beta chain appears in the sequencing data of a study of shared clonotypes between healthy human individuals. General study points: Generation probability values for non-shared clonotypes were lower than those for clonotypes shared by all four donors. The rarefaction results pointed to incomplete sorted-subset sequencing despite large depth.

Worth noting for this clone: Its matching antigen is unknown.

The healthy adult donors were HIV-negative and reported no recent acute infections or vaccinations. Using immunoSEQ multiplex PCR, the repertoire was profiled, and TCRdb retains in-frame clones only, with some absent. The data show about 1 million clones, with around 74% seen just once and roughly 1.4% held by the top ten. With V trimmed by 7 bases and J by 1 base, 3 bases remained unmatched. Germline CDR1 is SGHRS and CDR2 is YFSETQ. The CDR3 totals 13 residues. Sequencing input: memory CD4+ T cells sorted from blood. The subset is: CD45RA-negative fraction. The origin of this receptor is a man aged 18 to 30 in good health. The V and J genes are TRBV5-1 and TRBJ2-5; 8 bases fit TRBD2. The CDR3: CASAGGPQETQYF. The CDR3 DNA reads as TGCGCCAGCGCGGGGGGACCCCAAGAGACCCAGTACTTC.